These T cell receptor beta chains were read from a single sample in a study of low-dose radiotherapy and immunotherapy resistance in tumors. TCRdb fed the reads into MiXCR, producing one record per CDR3 protein. The sample gives about 30,000 distinct CDR3 sequences, approximately 54% of which show up once; approximately 5.4% is in the top ten. This specimen consisted of PBMCs, obtained after low-dose radiotherapy plus immunotherapy. The receptors come from a male donor with gallbladder cancer. CDR3s include the opening cysteine and the closing phenylalanine or tryptophan. The order of the fields is clone size, V gene, D gene, CDR3 length, J gene, CDR3 DNA, CDR3 protein. The D gene is left open where the match is weak. Only part of the rows carry a size: once, few, many, or a class if the clone is expanded.

clone_size: few
v_call: TRBV7-8
d_call: TRBD1
cdr3_length: 13
j_call: TRBJ1-1
cdr3_nt: TGTGCCAGCAGCTGGGGGACAGCTAATGAAGCTTTCTTT
cdr3_aa: CASSWGTANEAFF

clone_size: medium-sized
v_call: TRBV9
d_call: TRBD2
cdr3_length: 15
j_call: TRBJ2-1
cdr3_nt: TGTGCCAGCAGCCCTCTAGCGGGGGCTTACAATGAGCAGTTCTTC
cdr3_aa: CASSPLAGAYNEQFF

clone_size: once
v_call: TRBV6-2/TRBV6-3
d_call: TRBD1
cdr3_length: 13
j_call: TRBJ2-3
cdr3_nt: TGTGCCCCCAGAACAGGGGACACAGATACGCAGTATTTT
cdr3_aa: CAPRTGDTDTQYF

clone_size: .
v_call: TRBV7-2
d_call: .
cdr3_length: 17
j_call: TRBJ2-1
cdr3_nt: TGTGCCAGCAGACTTATCGGGACAAGCGGGAACTACAATGAGCAGTTCTTC
cdr3_aa: CASRLIGTSGNYNEQFF

clone_size: .
v_call: TRBV7-8
d_call: TRBD2
cdr3_length: 15
j_call: TRBJ2-7
cdr3_nt: TGTGCCAGCAGCTCCGGACTAGCGTACTCCTACGAGCAGTACTTC
cdr3_aa: CASSSGLAYSYEQYF

clone_size: .
v_call: TRBV2
d_call: TRBD2
cdr3_length: 14
j_call: TRBJ2-7
cdr3_nt: TGTGCCAGCAGTGGACTAGCGGGAGTCACACCCTTGTACTTC
cdr3_aa: CASSGLAGVTPLYF

clone_size: .
v_call: TRBV28
d_call: TRBD1
cdr3_length: 14
j_call: TRBJ2-1
cdr3_nt: TGTGCCAGCAGAGGGACAGGGGGTATCAATGAGCAGTTCTTC
cdr3_aa: CASRGTGGINEQFF

clone_size: once
v_call: TRBV6-8
d_call: .
cdr3_length: 15
j_call: TRBJ2-2
cdr3_nt: TGTGCCAGCAGAGCTAACAGGGACCTTACCGGGGAGCTGTTTTTT
cdr3_aa: CASRANRDLTGELFF

clone_size: medium-sized
v_call: TRBV10-3
d_call: TRBD2
cdr3_length: 14
j_call: TRBJ2-3
cdr3_nt: TGTGCCATCAGTGAAGGAGCGGGAGTGGATACGCAGTATTTT
cdr3_aa: CAISEGAGVDTQYF

clone_size: .
v_call: TRBV27
d_call: TRBD1
cdr3_length: 12
j_call: TRBJ2-7
cdr3_nt: TGTGCCAGCCGAACAGGGGCCTGGGAGCAGTACTTC
cdr3_aa: CASRTGAWEQYF

clone_size: many
v_call: TRBV6-2/TRBV6-3
d_call: .
cdr3_length: 11
j_call: TRBJ2-2
cdr3_nt: TGTGCCAGCAAGTACCCCGGGGAGCTGTTTTTT
cdr3_aa: CASKYPGELFF

clone_size: many
v_call: TRBV13
d_call: TRBD1
cdr3_length: 15
j_call: TRBJ1-3
cdr3_nt: TGTGCCAGCAGCCCGACAGGGACTTTGTTAAACACCATATATTTT
cdr3_aa: CASSPTGTLLNTIYF

clone_size: .
v_call: TRBV7-2
d_call: .
cdr3_length: 13
j_call: TRBJ1-3
cdr3_nt: TGTGCCAGCAGGAGGACAGCCGGAAACACCATATATTTT
cdr3_aa: CASRRTAGNTIYF

clone_size: once
v_call: TRBV7-2
d_call: TRBD2
cdr3_length: 18
j_call: TRBJ2-1
cdr3_nt: TGTGCCAGCAGCTTACGCGGTAGCGGGGCCCCCCGGGACAATGAGCAGTTCTTC
cdr3_aa: CASSLRGSGAPRDNEQFF

clone_size: .
v_call: TRBV10-1
d_call: .
cdr3_length: 15
j_call: TRBJ2-5
cdr3_nt: TGCTCCAGCAGCTCCGACAGGCGAGACCGAGAGACCCAGTACTTC
cdr3_aa: CSSSSDRRDRETQYF

clone_size: .
v_call: TRBV4-2
d_call: TRBD1
cdr3_length: 16
j_call: TRBJ2-1
cdr3_nt: TGTGCCATCAGCAAGGAACAGGGGTGGACCTACAATGAGCAGTTCTTC
cdr3_aa: CAISKEQGWTYNEQFF

clone_size: many
v_call: TRBV24-1
d_call: .
cdr3_length: 13
j_call: TRBJ2-2
cdr3_nt: TGTGCCACCAGTGGCAGTGGGTCCGGGGAGCTGTTTTTT
cdr3_aa: CATSGSGSGELFF

clone_size: .
v_call: TRBV6-6
d_call: TRBD1
cdr3_length: 15
j_call: TRBJ2-1
cdr3_nt: TGTGCCAGCAGTGAACCGGGACAGGGTATCAATGAGCAGTTCTTC
cdr3_aa: CASSEPGQGINEQFF

clone_size: .
v_call: TRBV7-6
d_call: .
cdr3_length: 15
j_call: TRBJ2-7
cdr3_nt: TGTGCCAGCAGCCTCGGACGGGACGGCTCCTACGAGCAGTACTTC
cdr3_aa: CASSLGRDGSYEQYF

clone_size: many
v_call: TRBV6-2/TRBV6-3
d_call: TRBD2
cdr3_length: 16
j_call: TRBJ2-7
cdr3_nt: TGTGCCAGCAGGCGTACCGGGACTAGCGGGAGCTACGAGCAGTACTTC
cdr3_aa: CASRRTGTSGSYEQYF

clone_size: .
v_call: TRBV6-4
d_call: .
cdr3_length: 15
j_call: TRBJ2-1
cdr3_nt: TGTGCCAGCAGTGACTACCAGAGCTCCTACAATGAGCAGTTCTTC
cdr3_aa: CASSDYQSSYNEQFF

clone_size: few
v_call: TRBV3-1
d_call: .
cdr3_length: 15
j_call: TRBJ2-1
cdr3_nt: TGTGCCAGCAGCCAAGGACAGGTGACCTACAATGAGCAGTTCTTC
cdr3_aa: CASSQGQVTYNEQFF

clone_size: .
v_call: TRBV11-3
d_call: TRBD1
cdr3_length: 18
j_call: TRBJ2-2
cdr3_nt: TGTGCCAGCAGCTTAGGGGTCAGGGGGCTTACGAACACCGGGGAGCTGTTTTTT
cdr3_aa: CASSLGVRGLTNTGELFF

clone_size: few
v_call: TRBV2
d_call: .
cdr3_length: 13
j_call: TRBJ2-3
cdr3_nt: TGTGCCAGCAGTGAAGCACGCACAGATACGCAGTATTTT
cdr3_aa: CASSEARTDTQYF

clone_size: many
v_call: TRBV7-6
d_call: .
cdr3_length: 14
j_call: TRBJ2-3
cdr3_nt: TGTGCCAGCAGCTTAAACAGGAACACAGATACGCAGTATTTT
cdr3_aa: CASSLNRNTDTQYF

clone_size: once
v_call: TRBV12-3/TRBV12-4
d_call: .
cdr3_length: 14
j_call: TRBJ2-7
cdr3_nt: TGTGCCAGCAGTATCACCGCGAACACCTACGAGCAGTACTTC
cdr3_aa: CASSITANTYEQYF

clone_size: .
v_call: TRBV12-3/TRBV12-4
d_call: .
cdr3_length: 14
j_call: TRBJ1-4
cdr3_nt: TGTGCCAGCAGTTCCCCAGGGGCGGGTGAAAAACTGTTTTTT
cdr3_aa: CASSSPGAGEKLFF

clone_size: .
v_call: TRBV6-1
d_call: .
cdr3_length: 23
j_call: TRBJ2-2
cdr3_nt: .
cdr3_aa: CASSERGISYEQYFGPGTGELFF

clone_size: medium-sized
v_call: TRBV5-1
d_call: .
cdr3_length: 18
j_call: TRBJ2-7
cdr3_nt: TGCGCCAGCAGCTTGGGGCTAGTTCGGCGAAACCGGGACTACGAGCAGTACTTC
cdr3_aa: CASSLGLVRRNRDYEQYF

clone_size: once
v_call: TRBV7-8
d_call: TRBD1
cdr3_length: 15
j_call: TRBJ2-1
cdr3_nt: TGTGCCAGCAGCCCCGGACAGGGGGCACGGAATGAGCAGTTCTTC
cdr3_aa: CASSPGQGARNEQFF

clone_size: medium-sized
v_call: TRBV6-2/TRBV6-3
d_call: .
cdr3_length: 17
j_call: TRBJ1-6
cdr3_nt: TGTGCCAGCAGTTACCTCAAGACAGGAATCTATAATTCACCCCTCCACTTT
cdr3_aa: CASSYLKTGIYNSPLHF

clone_size: .
v_call: TRBV19
d_call: .
cdr3_length: 16
j_call: TRBJ2-3
cdr3_nt: TGTGCCAGTACCACCCGCGGCGGGTGGGTCACAGATACGCAGTATTTT
cdr3_aa: CASTTRGGWVTDTQYF

clone_size: many
v_call: TRBV5-4
d_call: TRBD2
cdr3_length: 18
j_call: TRBJ2-3
cdr3_nt: TGTGCCAGCAGCTTGGGGCCTAGCGGGAGTTCCGGCACAGATACGCAGTATTTT
cdr3_aa: CASSLGPSGSSGTDTQYF

clone_size: .
v_call: TRBV4-3
d_call: .
cdr3_length: 12
j_call: TRBJ2-5
cdr3_nt: TGCGCCAGCAGCCAAGGGGCCGGGTTAAAGTACTTC
cdr3_aa: CASSQGAGLKYF

clone_size: .
v_call: TRBV28
d_call: .
cdr3_length: 14
j_call: TRBJ1-1
cdr3_nt: TGTGCCAGCAGTTGGGGGATTAAGAACACTGAAGCTTTCTTT
cdr3_aa: CASSWGIKNTEAFF

clone_size: many
v_call: TRBV4-2
d_call: TRBD1
cdr3_length: 15
j_call: TRBJ1-2
cdr3_nt: TGTGCCAGCAGCCAAGATACGGTCTCAGGGGGTGGCTACACCTTC
cdr3_aa: CASSQDTVSGGGYTF

clone_size: .
v_call: TRBV30
d_call: .
cdr3_length: 18
j_call: TRBJ1-4
cdr3_nt: .
cdr3_aa: CACQTQGGKLFFFFFFFF

clone_size: .
v_call: TRBV19
d_call: TRBD2
cdr3_length: 16
j_call: TRBJ2-3
cdr3_nt: TGTGCCAGTAGTATTGGACTAGCGGGAGGCACAGATACGCAGTATTTT
cdr3_aa: CASSIGLAGGTDTQYF

clone_size: .
v_call: TRBV5-4
d_call: TRBD1
cdr3_length: 18
j_call: TRBJ2-2
cdr3_nt: TGTGCCAGCAGCCCACCCGCGTTCGCGACAGGGGCCACCGGGGAGCTGTTTTTT
cdr3_aa: CASSPPAFATGATGELFF

clone_size: .
v_call: TRBV2
d_call: .
cdr3_length: 14
j_call: TRBJ1-2
cdr3_nt: TGTGCCAGCAGTGATTATACAGCGACCTATGGCTACACCTTC
cdr3_aa: CASSDYTATYGYTF

clone_size: once
v_call: TRBV10-3
d_call: .
cdr3_length: 12
j_call: TRBJ1-4
cdr3_nt: TGTGCCATCAGTGAGAGAAGGGAAAAACTGTTTTTT
cdr3_aa: CAISERREKLFF

clone_size: .
v_call: TRBV11-2
d_call: TRBD2
cdr3_length: 16
j_call: TRBJ2-2
cdr3_nt: TGTGCCAGCAGCTACCTAGCGGGAGGGTACACCGGGGAGCTGTTTTTT
cdr3_aa: CASSYLAGGYTGELFF

clone_size: many
v_call: TRBV11-2
d_call: .
cdr3_length: 14
j_call: TRBJ2-7
cdr3_nt: TGTGCCAGCAGCCTTTTAGGGGGGACAGAGGACAAGTACTTC
cdr3_aa: CASSLLGGTEDKYF

clone_size: many
v_call: TRBV20-1
d_call: .
cdr3_length: 12
j_call: TRBJ2-1
cdr3_nt: TGCAGTGGTGAGGGGGGTAAGAATGAGCAGTTCTTC
cdr3_aa: CSGEGGKNEQFF

clone_size: .
v_call: TRBV5-6
d_call: .
cdr3_length: 14
j_call: TRBJ1-1
cdr3_nt: TGTGCCAGCAGCTTCTCAGGGTCGAACACTGAAGCTTTCTTT
cdr3_aa: CASSFSGSNTEAFF

clone_size: many
v_call: TRBV20-1
d_call: .
cdr3_length: 12
j_call: TRBJ2-3
cdr3_nt: TGCAGTGCACCCGGGGGCACAGATACGCAGTATTTT
cdr3_aa: CSAPGGTDTQYF

clone_size: .
v_call: TRBV2
d_call: .
cdr3_length: 10
j_call: TRBJ1-2
cdr3_nt: TGTGCCAGCAGACTGCATGGCTACACCTTC
cdr3_aa: CASRLHGYTF

clone_size: .
v_call: TRBV7-2
d_call: .
cdr3_length: 16
j_call: TRBJ1-5
cdr3_nt: .
cdr3_aa: CASSFGQGASNQPQHF